Sequencing of this T cell receptor beta chain was carried out in a study of shared clonotypes between healthy human individuals (dated by TCRdb to 2020 to 2021). Study-wide context: The cohort comprised two women and a few men aged 18 to 49 years. Different laboratories and diverse techniques were used to prepare libraries and sequence TCR repertoires, to increase sequencing depth and limit assay-specific biases. The study deeply sequenced blood TCR repertoires of roughly five healthy adults to estimate repertoire size and the extent of clonotype sharing between individuals. For each donor, CD4 naive and CD4 memory were each given three plates, CD8 naive was given two plates, and CD8 memory was given one plate. Between about 0.85 and 10 billion PBMCs per donor were obtained by leukapheresis.

Summary of the overall study and its limitations: Sampling was limited to blood, and TCR repertoires in tissue likely differ from TCR repertoires in blood. The small number of donors limited the genetic and exposure-history diversity represented. Naive subsets generally had larger estimated clonotype richness than memory subsets did. Even with the large sequencing depth, rarefaction of the sorted-subset datasets indicated that sequencing was incomplete. Across a few donors, approximately 5% of naive CD4, roughly 3.5% of naive CD8, about 2.3% of memory CD4, and under 0.45% of memory CD8 clonotypes were shared. Pairwise subsampling indicated that sequencing depth was expected to affect the degree of clonotype sharing among donors. Compared with non-shared clonotypes, the clonotypes found in all four sorted-subset donors had higher generation probabilities.

The CDR3 has 16 amino acids, counting the end cysteine and phenylalanine. Only the CDR3 DNA stays, 48 bases, in frame from base 1. The germline V gene gives CDR1 as MDHEN and CDR2 as SYDVKM. V is trimmed back by 8 bases and J by 4 bases, and the junction contains 12 bases that no gene match accounts for. For the CD8 naive samples, CD45RO-negative cells were positively selected for CCR7, yielding a CD45RA+CCR7+ population from which TemRA cells were excluded. Donors were healthy HIV-negative adults with no recently reported acute infections or vaccinations. All donors were Caucasian adults living in Nashville, Tennessee, USA. Blood was collected by leukapheresis, and PBMCs were isolated by Ficoll-Histopaque density gradient centrifugation and then cryopreserved in liquid nitrogen vapor phase. Analytical flow cytometry was used to check the purity and quantity of each magnetically sorted T cell population. Genomic DNA was isolated from each sorted fraction and quantified by UV absorbance on a Nanodrop 2000c.

Notes on this clone: The target of this receptor is not known. Per-base quality was not reported, and no clone a single base away is much larger than it.

Using the deep immunoSEQ assay, multiplex PCR amplified TCR CDR3 regions from genomic DNA. For each cell subset, the extracted genomic DNA was distributed evenly across all wells of several immunoSEQ 96-well plates, and each plate served as one replicate. For sorted subsets, roughly 200 ng of genomic DNA, equivalent to 25,000 to 35,000 T cell genomes, went into each replicate PCR. Purified libraries were quantified with a Qubit 3.0 fluorometer, sized on a Bioanalyzer 2100, and re-quantified with the KAPA Library Quantification kit. A separate single-read 150-cycle Illumina NextSeq 550 flow cell was used to sequence each immunoSEQ 96-well plate. As for the original processing: Because the immunoSEQ output included only junctional sequences and no quality scores, the filtering could not be the same as the filtering used for full-length reads. Sequences were annotated with PyIR, a Python wrapper for IgBLAST v1.9, using IMGT germline references to assign V/J genes and CDR3. Reads were removed for weak V/J assignments (E-value above 1e-6), missing CDR3, stop codons, out-of-frame junctions, or ambiguous translated residues. V3J clonotypes were defined as sequences sharing the same inferred V gene, J gene, and CDR3 amino acid sequence. The percentage overlap between two repertoires was calculated by dividing the number of shared unique clonotypes by the size of the smaller repertoire. Three approaches were used to assess repertoire richness: RTK rarefaction, the Chao1 estimator, and Recon v2.1 estimates of unobserved clonotypes. OLGA was used to compute generation probabilities for all TCRbeta clonotypes that the gDNA method yielded from a few donors. TCRdb obtained this table from immuneACCESS and retained in-frame rearrangements with V and J assigned. These tables miss some clones; where compared with another copy, unresolved V genes account for less than half of the shortfall, and the remainder is unexplained. V, J and clone size are those of that table, while D and trimming were read from the DNA. This sample has about 2.1 million clones in its table, and roughly 91% of those were observed once. Jointly, the top ten make up 1.7% of the sample.

The specimen sequenced was naive CD8+ T cells from PBMCs. In light of the paper, this sample's cell subset or site label describes: CD45RA+CCR7+. This clonotype was obtained from a young man in good health. Some clones in this sample may be carry-over from other donors' samples. This receptor chain uses TRBV28 and TRBJ2-1; 9 central bases correspond to TRBD2. The DNA sequence follows: TGTGCCAGCCGAGCCCGTAGCGGGAGATTATACAATGAGCAGTTCTTC. This yields the protein CASRARSGRLYNEQFF. Supplemented by the reference TRBV28 and TRBJ2-1 proteins around the CDR3, the complete variable domain is DVKVTQSSRYLVKRTGEKVFLECVQDMDHENMFWYRQDPGLGLRLIYFSYDVKMKEKGDIPEGYSVSREKKERFSLILESASTNQTSMYLCASRARSGRLYNEQFFGPGTRLTVL.